This passage covers 15 T cell receptor beta chains from one sample sequenced in a study of cytomegalovirus exposure and HLA in healthy donors. The PCR had 60 Vbeta and 13 Jbeta primers. The repertoire was sequenced with immunoSEQ multiplex PCR; TCRdb's copy has only in-frame clones and lacks some. The sample lists about 200,000 clones; 75% to 85% were seen once. Sequences were obtained from PBMCs. All receptors derive from a woman between 40 and 50 years old in good health and CMV-seronegative.

CDR3 sequence reads: CASSLGQNRGSYEQYF. CDR3 sequence (DNA): TGTGCCAGCAGCTTAGGGCAGAACAGGGGATCCTACGAGCAGTACTTC. The chain couples TRBV7-6 to TRBJ2-7; TRBD1 matches 7 bases. CDR3 length: 16 residues. CDR1 SGHVS and CDR2 FNYEAQ come from the germline V gene. After removal of 1 base from V and 1 base from J, the junction contained 7 bases not matched to a gene.

This clone was seen a few times. The chain joins TRBV5-6 to TRBJ1-5; D not certain. Looked up from germline, CDR1 is SGHDT and CDR2 is YYEEEE. V was clipped by 4 bases and J by 7 bases, with 9 bases between them. The CDR3 runs to 12 residues. The CDR3 is CASSLLGQPQHF. The DNA for the CDR3 is TGTGCCAGCAGCCTCCTCGGGCAGCCCCAGCATTTT. The complete variable domain, with remaining parts taken from reference TRBV5-6 and TRBJ1-5, reads DAGVTQSPTHLIKTRGQQVTLRCSPKSGHDTVSWYQQALGQGPQFIFQYYEEEERQRGNFPDRFSGHQFPNYSSELNVNALLLGDSALYLCASSLLGQPQHFGDGTRLSIL.

This clone has only one observation. The V gene is TRBV27, the J gene TRBJ1-1; D gene ambiguous. The CDR3 is 13 amino acids. Germline assignment: CDR1 MNHEY and CDR2 SMNVEV (reference sequence). V was cut by 5 bases and J by 11 bases, with 18 bases left in between. CDR3 nucleotides: TGTGCCAGCAGTCCTCTGACGGGTTCTTTGGCTTTCTTT. This translates into CASSPLTGSLAFF.

The rearrangement joins TRBV7-2 to TRBJ2-7; tentative D call: TRBD2 (5 bases). The CDR3 runs to 15 residues. Germline CDR1 reads SGHTA; CDR2 reads FQGNSA. Trimming left V 2 bases short and J 0 bases short, with 11 bases between. The CDR3 DNA follows: TGTGCCAGCAGCTTAACCCCTGGAGGCTCCTACGAGCAGTACTTC. The encoded protein is CASSLTPGGSYEQYF. Combining the CDR3 with reference TRBV7-2 and TRBJ2-7 gives the whole variable domain GAGVSQSPSNKVTEKGKDVELRCDPISGHTALYWYRQSLGQGLEFLIYFQGNSAPDKSGLPSDRFSAERTGGSVSTLTIQRTQQEDSAVYLCASSLTPGGSYEQYFGPGTRLTVT.

The chain combines TRBV7-9 with TRBJ2-1; TRBD2 agrees at 7 bases. CDR1 and CDR2 from the germline V gene are SEHNR and FQNEAQ (reference sequence). The CDR3 is 16 amino acids. V lost 5 bases, J lost 3 bases, and 10 bases stayed unmatched. CDR3 protein: CASSPPQRDNYNEQFF. The CDR3 DNA sequence: TGTGCCAGCAGCCCCCCCCAGCGGGATAACTACAATGAGCAGTTCTTC.

The CDR3 DNA follows: TGTGCCAGTAGTATCGCGGTAGGCTATAGCAATCAGCCCCAGCATTTT. It encodes CASSIAVGYSNQPQHF. The rearrangement joins TRBV19 to TRBJ1-5, with no clear D. Trimming took 3 bases from V and 0 from J, leaving 12 bases between them. Germline V CDR1 and CDR2: LNHDA, SQIVND (reference sequence). CDR3 length: 16 residues. The full variable domain, its missing parts supplied by reference TRBV19 and TRBJ1-5, is DGGITQSPKYLFRKEGQNVTLSCEQNLNHDAMYWYRQDPGQGLRLIYYSQIVNDFQKGDIAEGYSVSREKKESFPLTVTSAQKNPTAFYLCASSIAVGYSNQPQHFGDGTRLSIL.

V is TRBV6-4 and J is TRBJ2-3; no definite D call. CDR3 length: 13 amino acids. Germline loops: CDR1 MRHNA, CDR2 SNTAGT. The V gene lost 9 bases and the J gene lost 1 base, with 11 bases spanning the gap. The CDR3 reads CARGPGRTDTQYF. CDR3 in DNA: TGTGCCAGAGGCCCGGGTCGCACAGATACGCAGTATTTT.

This clone appeared a single time. The chain employs TRBV5-1 and TRBJ2-7; tentatively, D is TRBD2 (5 bases). V lost 0 bases, J lost 0 bases, and 13 bases lay in between. Per germline, CDR1 SGHRS and CDR2 YFSETQ. This CDR3 region has 16 residues. CDR3: CASSLGGGGPSYEQYF. CDR3 coding DNA: TGCGCCAGCAGCTTGGGTGGAGGAGGTCCCTCCTACGAGCAGTACTTC.

The chain has TRBV18 and TRBJ2-7; 11 bases map to TRBD1. The CDR3 spans 18 residues. V dropped 3 bases and J dropped 0; count of bases not matched to a gene: 10. The germline V gene has CDR1 KGHSH and CDR2 LQKENI. This chain's CDR3 is CASSPGEIGTGGSYEQYF. CDR3 DNA: TGTGCCAGCTCACCCGGGGAGATCGGGACAGGGGGCTCCTACGAGCAGTACTTC. Based on the CDR3 plus reference TRBV18 and TRBJ2-7, the full variable domain is NAGVMQNPRHLVRRRGQEARLRCSPMKGHSHVYWYRQLPEEGLKFMVYLQKENIIDESGMPKERFSAEFPKEGPSILRIQQVVRGDSAAYFCASSPGEIGTGGSYEQYFGPGTRLTVT.

The CDR3 DNA follows: TGTGCCTGGACCACAACGGGAGCCCCCTACGAGCAGTACTTC. Its translation: CAWTTTGAPYEQYF. V usage is TRBV30 and J usage is TRBJ2-7, with D possibly TRBD2 on 6 matching bases. Trimming cost V 4 bases and J 2 bases, with 15 bases left between them. The germline CDR1 and CDR2 sequences are GTSNPN and SVGIG (reference sequence). The length of the CDR3 is 14 residues.

The chain links TRBV2 to TRBJ2-3; TRBD2 aligns across 7 bases. The V and J ends lost 4 bases and 4 bases, in that order; junction bases with no gene match: 5. In germline, CDR1 is SNHLY, CDR2 FYNNEI. The CDR3 runs to 14 residues. The CDR3 coding sequence is TGTGCCAGCAGTGCCGGACTAGTGTCAGATACGCAGTATTTT. Its translation is CASSAGLVSDTQYF. Full variable domain (outside the CDR3, taken from reference TRBV2 and TRBJ2-3): EPEVTQTPSHQVTQMGQEVILRCVPISNHLYFYWYRQILGQKVEFLVSFYNNEISEKSEIFDDQFSVERPDGSNFTLKIRSTKLEDSAMYFCASSAGLVSDTQYFGPGTRLTVL.

V and J are TRBV2 and TRBJ2-3, with 8 bases aligning to TRBD1. The junction had 5 bases not matched to a gene; V was cut back by 6 bases and J by 6 bases. The CDR3 consists of 13 residues. In germline, CDR1 is SNHLY, CDR2 FYNNEI. CDR3: CASRPTGEDTQYF. CDR3 nucleotides: TGTGCCAGCAGGCCGACAGGGGAGGATACGCAGTATTTT.

This chain links TRBV5-1 with TRBJ1-2, with 7 nucleotides matching TRBD1. Germline V gene lookup returns CDR1 SGHRS and CDR2 YFSETQ. V dropped 4 bases and J dropped 8; count of bases not matched to a gene: 17. This CDR3 spans 16 amino acids. CDR3 region: CASSPDRQGFSSGYTF. In nucleotides, the CDR3 is TGCGCCAGCAGCCCGGACCGACAGGGCTTCTCTTCAGGCTACACCTTC.

The chain links TRBV29-1 to TRBJ2-4, with D possibly matching TRBD1 (5 bases). V was trimmed by 6 bases and J by 2 bases, leaving 14 bases between them. Germline CDR1 is SQVTM and CDR2 is ANQGSEA. The CDR3 loop spans 14 amino acids. This CDR3 reads CSVADTPSKNIQYF. CDR3 DNA sequence: TGCAGCGTCGCGGACACGCCATCCAAAAACATTCAGTACTTC.

This chain uses TRBV25-1 with TRBJ2-2; 11 bases align to TRBD2. The V and J ends lost 8 bases and 7 bases, in that order; junction bases with no gene match: 9. The CDR3 is 15 amino acids. From germline, CDR1 is MGHDK and CDR2 SYGVNS. CDR3 in DNA: TGTGCCAGCGCCAGGACTAGCGGGTTTGGCGGGGAGCTGTTTTTT. Amino acid sequence: CASARTSGFGGELFF.